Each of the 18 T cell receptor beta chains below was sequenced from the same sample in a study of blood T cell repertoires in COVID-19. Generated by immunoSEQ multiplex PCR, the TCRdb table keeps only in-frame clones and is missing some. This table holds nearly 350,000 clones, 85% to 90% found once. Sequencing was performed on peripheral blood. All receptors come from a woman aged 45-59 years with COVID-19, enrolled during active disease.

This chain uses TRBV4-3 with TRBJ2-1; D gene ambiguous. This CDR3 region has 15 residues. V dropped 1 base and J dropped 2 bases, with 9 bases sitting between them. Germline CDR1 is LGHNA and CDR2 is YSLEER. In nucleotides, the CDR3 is TGCGCCAGCAGCCAAGCCAACTACCCCTACAATGAGCAGTTCTTC. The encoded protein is CASSQANYPYNEQFF.

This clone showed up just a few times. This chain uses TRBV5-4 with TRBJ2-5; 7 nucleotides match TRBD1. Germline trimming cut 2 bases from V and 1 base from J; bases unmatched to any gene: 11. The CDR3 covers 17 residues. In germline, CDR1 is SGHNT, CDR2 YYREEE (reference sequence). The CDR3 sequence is CASSFGQDSWAQETQYF. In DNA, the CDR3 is TGTGCCAGCAGCTTCGGACAGGACTCTTGGGCCCAAGAGACCCAGTACTTC.

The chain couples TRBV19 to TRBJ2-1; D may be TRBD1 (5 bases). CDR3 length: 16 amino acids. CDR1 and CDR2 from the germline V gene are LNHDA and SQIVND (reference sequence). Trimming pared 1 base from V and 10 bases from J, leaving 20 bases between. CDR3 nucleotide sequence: TGTGCCAGTAGTATAGGAGGCAGGGTCCTCGGTGAAGAGCAGTTCTTC. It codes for CASSIGGRVLGEEQFF.

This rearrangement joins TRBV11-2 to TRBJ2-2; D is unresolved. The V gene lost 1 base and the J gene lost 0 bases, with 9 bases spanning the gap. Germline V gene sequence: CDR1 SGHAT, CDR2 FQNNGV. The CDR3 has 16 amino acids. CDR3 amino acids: CASSLGVASNTGELFF. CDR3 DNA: TGTGCCAGCAGCTTAGGAGTCGCATCGAACACCGGGGAGCTGTTTTTT.

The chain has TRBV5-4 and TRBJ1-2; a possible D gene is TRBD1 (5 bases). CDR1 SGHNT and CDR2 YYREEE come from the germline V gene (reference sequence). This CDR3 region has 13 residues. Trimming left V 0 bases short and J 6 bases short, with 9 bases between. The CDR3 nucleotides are TGTGCCAGCAGCTTGGGGAAAGGGGATGGCTACACCTTC. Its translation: CASSLGKGDGYTF.

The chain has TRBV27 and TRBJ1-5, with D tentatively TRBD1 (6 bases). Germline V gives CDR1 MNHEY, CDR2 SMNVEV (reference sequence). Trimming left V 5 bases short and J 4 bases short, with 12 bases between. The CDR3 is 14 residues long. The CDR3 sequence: CASSRGTVNQPQHF. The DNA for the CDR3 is TGTGCCAGCAGTAGGGGGACGGTTAATCAGCCCCAGCATTTT.

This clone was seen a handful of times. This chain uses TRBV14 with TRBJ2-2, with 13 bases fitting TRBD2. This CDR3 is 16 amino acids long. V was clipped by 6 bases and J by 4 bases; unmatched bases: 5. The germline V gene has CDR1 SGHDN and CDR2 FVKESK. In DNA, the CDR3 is TGTGCCAGCAGTCATACTAGCGGGAGGGCCACCGGGGAGCTGTTTTTT. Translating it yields CASSHTSGRATGELFF.

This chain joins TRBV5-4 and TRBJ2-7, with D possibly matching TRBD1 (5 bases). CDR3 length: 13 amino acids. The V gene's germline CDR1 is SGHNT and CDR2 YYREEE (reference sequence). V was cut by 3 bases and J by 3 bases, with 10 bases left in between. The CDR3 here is CASSWGSNYEQYF. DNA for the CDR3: TGTGCCAGCAGCTGGGGCTCAAACTACGAGCAGTACTTC.

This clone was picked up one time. CDR3 residues: CASSALDRGLAGEGGEQFF. CDR3 sequence (DNA): TGTGCCAGCAGCGCCCTGGACAGGGGACTAGCGGGAGAGGGGGGGGAGCAGTTCTTC. The chain links TRBV11-3 to TRBJ2-1; 14 bases are shared with TRBD2. V dropped 5 bases and J dropped 10; count of bases not matched to a gene: 19. This CDR3 has 19 amino acids. CDR1 SGHNT and CDR2 YENEEA come from the germline V gene.

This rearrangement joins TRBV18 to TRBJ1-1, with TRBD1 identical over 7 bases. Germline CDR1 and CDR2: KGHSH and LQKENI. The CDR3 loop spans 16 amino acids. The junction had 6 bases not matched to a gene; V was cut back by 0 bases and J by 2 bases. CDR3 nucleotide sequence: TGTGCCAGCTCACCACCAATAGGACAGGTTAACACTGAAGCTTTCTTT. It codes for CASSPPIGQVNTEAFF.

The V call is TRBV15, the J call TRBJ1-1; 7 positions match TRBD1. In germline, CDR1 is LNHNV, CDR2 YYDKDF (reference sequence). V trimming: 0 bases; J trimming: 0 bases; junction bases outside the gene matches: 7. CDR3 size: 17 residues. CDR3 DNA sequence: TGTGCCACCAGCAGAGATCCGGGACAGTCAATGAACACTGAAGCTTTCTTT. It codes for CATSRDPGQSMNTEAFF.

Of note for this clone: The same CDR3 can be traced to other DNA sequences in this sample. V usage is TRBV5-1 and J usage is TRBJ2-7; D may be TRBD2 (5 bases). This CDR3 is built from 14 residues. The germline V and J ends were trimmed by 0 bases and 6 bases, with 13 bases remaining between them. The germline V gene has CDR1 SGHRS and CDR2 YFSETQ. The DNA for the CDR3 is TGCGCCAGCAGCTTGGAAGGGAGCCTCGGCGAGCAGTACTTC. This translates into CASSLEGSLGEQYF.

CDR3 DNA sequence: TGTGCCTGGAGTGCACTAGTGAACTACGAGCAGTACTTC. Its translation is CAWSALVNYEQYF. This chain joins TRBV30 and TRBJ2-7; D may be TRBD2 (5 bases). Germline lookup yields CDR1 GTSNPN and CDR2 SVGIG (reference sequence). CDR3 size: 13 residues. V was pared by 1 base and J by 3 bases, with 10 bases between.

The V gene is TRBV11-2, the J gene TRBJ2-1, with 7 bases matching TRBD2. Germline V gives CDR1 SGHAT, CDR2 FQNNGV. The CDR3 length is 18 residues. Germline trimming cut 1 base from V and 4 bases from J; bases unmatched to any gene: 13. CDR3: CASSLVRTREFGYNEQFF. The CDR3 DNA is TGTGCCAGCAGCTTAGTTCGGACGCGGGAGTTCGGGTACAATGAGCAGTTCTTC.

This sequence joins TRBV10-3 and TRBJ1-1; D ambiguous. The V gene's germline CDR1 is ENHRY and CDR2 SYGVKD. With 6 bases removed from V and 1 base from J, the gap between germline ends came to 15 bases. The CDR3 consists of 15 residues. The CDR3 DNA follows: TGTGCCATCAGCCCTTCGAATAGCGGGAACACTGAAGCTTTCTTT. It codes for CAISPSNSGNTEAFF.

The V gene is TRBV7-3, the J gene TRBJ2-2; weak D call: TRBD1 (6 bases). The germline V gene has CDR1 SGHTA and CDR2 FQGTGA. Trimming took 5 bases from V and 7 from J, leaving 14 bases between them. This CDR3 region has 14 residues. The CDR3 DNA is TGTGCCAGCAGCCTGAATCCGGGACACGGGGAGCTGTTTTTT. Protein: CASSLNPGHGELFF.

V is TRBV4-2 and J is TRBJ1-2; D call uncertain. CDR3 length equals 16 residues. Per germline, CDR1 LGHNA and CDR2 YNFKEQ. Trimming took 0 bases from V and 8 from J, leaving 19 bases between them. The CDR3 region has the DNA TGTGCCAGCAGCCAAGATATACCAGGCAGAAAGGTGGGCTACACCTTC. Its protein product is CASSQDIPGRKVGYTF.

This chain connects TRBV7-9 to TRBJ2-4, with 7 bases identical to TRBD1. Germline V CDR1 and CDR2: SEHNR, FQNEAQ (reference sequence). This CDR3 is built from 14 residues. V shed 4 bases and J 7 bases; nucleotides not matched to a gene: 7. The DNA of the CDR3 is TGTGCCAGCAGCTCTGACAGGGTTAGGAACATTCAGTACTTC. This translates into CASSSDRVRNIQYF. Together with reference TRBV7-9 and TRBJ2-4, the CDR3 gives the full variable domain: DTGVSQNPRHKITKRGQNVTFRCDPISEHNRLYWYRQTLGQGPEFLTYFQNEAQLEKSRLLSDRFSAERPKGSFSTLEIQRTEQGDSAMYLCASSSDRVRNIQYFGAGTRLSVL.